The T cell receptor (beta chain) under discussion was sequenced for a study of T cells in Graves' hyperthyroidism and ophthalmopathy. RNA transcripts gave rise to amplified TCR beta CDR3 regions. First-round RT-PCR targeting the TCR CDR3 was performed with the HTBI primer set. In TCRdb, the multiplex PCR reads were re-called with MiXCR into one record per CDR3 protein. Of approximately 320,000 distinct CDR3 sequences in the sample, approximately 16% are singletons; the top ten hold approximately 35%. There are 15 residues in the CDR3. The germline CDR1 and CDR2 sequences are LGHDT and YNNKEL (reference sequence). The junction had 14 bases not matched to a gene; V was cut back by 5 bases and J by 7 bases.

Sample: blood. The chain carries TRBV3-1 and TRBJ2-7; 7 nucleotides agree with TRBD2. The receptor was isolated from a man between 25 and 39 years old with Graves' hyperthyroidism. The CDR3 loop reads CASSSRGAGVHEQYF. The CDR3, as DNA: TGTGCCAGCAGCTCCCGCGGGGCGGGAGTTCATGAGCAGTACTTC.